These 32 T cell receptor beta chains were sequenced from one sample in a study of T-cell memory formation after mild COVID-19 (dated by TCRdb to 2020 to 2023). The library was generated by 5' RACE. Data came from an Illumina NovaSeq 6000. TCRdb passed the public sequencing reads through fastp at Q25 and MiXCR, retaining productive beta sequences. Rows with a matching CDR3 protein are joined into one entry that keeps the most common DNA and genes. The sample table lists about 170,000 distinct CDR3 sequences, 10% to 15% of them with a count of one. Clones ranked in the top ten supply approximately 3.4% of the sample. The sequencing sample was made of PBMCs or a T cell subset sorted from them (not recorded which). These receptors were obtained from a man in his late teens or twenties who had mild COVID-19 (a few samples of this study predate the infection). The sample titles of this study are shuffled in the database, so cell type and time point are left out; the donor was told from shared clones.

The genes are TRBV7-2 and TRBJ2-4, with 11 nucleotides matching TRBD2. The CDR3 has 17 amino acids. Germline CDR1 and CDR2: SGHTA and FQGNSA. J lost 0 bases, V lost 7 bases, and 8 bases had no gene match. In DNA, the CDR3 is TGTGCCAGCACTATAATAGCGGGGGGGATAGCCAAAAACATTCAGTACTTC. The encoded protein is CASTIIAGGIAKNIQYF.

There are a few counts of this clonotype. The gene calls are TRBV25-1 and TRBJ1-1; 11 positions agree with TRBD1. Germline CDR1 reads MGHDK; CDR2 reads SYGVNS. The V and J ends lost 2 bases and 1 base, in that order; junction bases with no gene match: 3. There are 16 residues in the CDR3. As DNA, the CDR3 is TGTGCCAGCAGTGAACCGGGACAGGGGGGGAACACTGAAGCTTTCTTT. Protein product: CASSEPGQGGNTEAFF.

The rearrangement joins TRBV7-9 to TRBJ2-1; D remains ambiguous. The CDR3 length is 12 residues. Germline V CDR1 and CDR2: SEHNR, FQNEAQ (reference sequence). With 1 base removed from V and 9 bases from J, the gap between germline ends came to 7 bases. The CDR3 region has the DNA TGTGCCAGCAGCTTAGAAAAGACTGAGCAGTTCTTC. It specifies CASSLEKTEQFF.

This sequence joins TRBV18 and TRBJ2-2; D is possibly TRBD2 (5 bases). This CDR3 comprises 13 residues. Germline CDR1 reads KGHSH; CDR2 reads LQKENI. Trimming took off 9 bases at V and 0 bases at J, with 8 bases between the two ends. The CDR3 DNA sequence: TGTGCCAGTACCGGGGCGAACACCGGGGAGCTGTTTTTT. It codes for CASTGANTGELFF.

This rearrangement joins TRBV7-6 to TRBJ2-5; no clear D. Trimming removed 7 bases at V and 5 bases at J, with 8 bases between. The CDR3 covers 11 residues. CDR1 and CDR2 from the germline V gene are SGHVS and FNYEAQ. CDR3 nucleotides: TGTGCCAGCACCCTATCGGAGACCCAGTACTTC. Protein sequence: CASTLSETQYF.

The CDR3 protein is CAREDRLNSPLHF. In nucleotides, the CDR3 is TGTGCCAGGGAGGACAGGCTAAATTCACCCCTCCACTTT. V and J are TRBV2 and TRBJ1-6; 7 bases agree with TRBD1. The trim removed 9 bases at V and 7 bases at J, leaving 6 bases unmatched. Germline CDR1 reads SNHLY; CDR2 reads FYNNEI. The CDR3 totals 13 residues.

CDR3 nucleotide sequence: TGCAGTGCTAGAGACGCTAACAGGGGGCCAGAGACCCAGTACTTC. Translation gives CSARDANRGPETQYF. The chain employs TRBV20-1 and TRBJ2-5; 9 nucleotides line up with TRBD1. The J segment lost 4 bases and the V segment lost 0 bases, leaving 6 bases of the junction unmatched. CDR3 length: 15 amino acids. The V gene's germline CDR1 is DFQATT and CDR2 SNEGSKA (reference sequence).

A few counts support this clonotype. The chain employs TRBV9 and TRBJ2-2, with D perhaps matching TRBD1 or TRBD2 (6 bases each). Germline V CDR1 and CDR2: SGDLS, YYNGEE. V was cut by 3 bases and J by 4 bases, with 13 bases left in between. CDR3 length: 15 amino acids. The CDR3 nucleotides read TGTGCCAGCAGCGGTAGAGGGGGGAGCACCGGGGAGCTGTTTTTT. It encodes CASSGRGGSTGELFF.

A remark on this clonotype: At one of its ends the junction is not consistent with the germline gene, which may arise from a read error. This chain uses TRBV4-3 with TRBJ1-1, with 7 bases identical to TRBD1. CDR3 size: 14 residues. In germline, CDR1 is LGHNA, CDR2 YSLEER. CDR3 DNA: TGCGCCAGCAGTCGCAACAAGGGGGCCCCTGAAGATTTCTTT. It codes for CASSRNKGAPEDFF.

This clonotype was recorded many times. The chain is built from TRBV5-1 and TRBJ1-4; perhaps TRBD1 as D (5 bases). The CDR3 is made up of 14 amino acids. Germline CDR1 SGHRS, CDR2 YFSETQ. V lost 5 bases and J lost 2, with 10 bases in between. The CDR3 is CASSRGTTNEKLFF. As DNA, the CDR3 is TGCGCCAGCAGTCGGGGGACTACTAATGAAAAACTGTTTTTT.

This chain joins TRBV3-2 and TRBJ1-5. TRBV3-2 is marked as a pseudogene. This CDR3 is 14 amino acids long. The chain's CDR3 is CASSQAHSNQPQHF. CDR3 nucleotide sequence: TGTGCCAGCAGCCAAGCCCACTCCAATCAGCCCCAGCATTTT.

This clonotype was seen only a few times. The V gene is TRBV23-1, the J gene TRBJ2-3; D gene unclear. TRBV23-1 is recorded as an ORF, its role being uncertain. The CDR3 length is 16 residues. V was trimmed by 0 bases and J by 0 bases, leaving 10 bases between them. In DNA, the CDR3 is TGCGCCAGCAGTCAATCCCTGGCAGTTAGCACAGATACGCAGTATTTT. It translates to CASSQSLAVSTDTQYF.

This clonotype appeared a few times. The chain uses TRBV10-3 and TRBJ1-6; 8 bases are a match to TRBD1. The germline V gene has CDR1 ENHRY and CDR2 SYGVKD. V shed 6 bases and J 8 bases; nucleotides not matched to a gene: 6. The CDR3 length is 14 residues. CDR3 region: CAISKTGEDSPLHF. The DNA of the CDR3 is TGTGCCATCAGCAAGACAGGGGAGGATTCACCCCTCCACTTT.

The rearrangement links TRBV27 to TRBJ1-4; 7 bases match TRBD1. Germline-derived CDR1 and CDR2 are MNHEY and SMNVEV (reference sequence). Trimming cost V 6 bases and J 2 bases; bases outside gene matches: 6. CDR3 length: 15 amino acids. The CDR3 loop reads CASRDRVSTNEKLFF. The CDR3 region has the DNA TGTGCCAGCAGAGACAGGGTTTCGACTAATGAAAAACTGTTTTTT.

This clonotype appeared a few times. The chain uses TRBV18 and TRBJ2-1; 9 nucleotides line up with TRBD1. CDR1 is KGHSH, CDR2 LQKENI, per germline. The CDR3 is 14 amino acids. The V gene end was trimmed by 6 bases and the J gene end by 8 bases; junction bases not matched to a gene: 8. CDR3 nucleotide sequence: TGTGCCAGCTCGCGGGACAGGGATAATTATGAGCAGTTCTTC. Translation gives CASSRDRDNYEQFF.

Only a few counts were recorded for this clonotype. This chain links TRBV18 with TRBJ2-5; TRBD1 is a possible D gene (6 bases). The CDR3 is 14 residues long. Trimming left V 5 bases short and J 4 bases short, with 14 bases between. Germline V CDR1 and CDR2: KGHSH, LQKENI. This CDR3 is CASSADSRRETQYF. CDR3 nucleotides: TGTGCCAGCTCAGCGGACAGTCGGCGAGAGACCCAGTACTTC.

In this sample, this clonotype turned up many times. The V and J genes are TRBV6-5 and TRBJ2-5; D may be TRBD1 or TRBD2 (7 bases each). The CDR3 has 14 residues. Trimming left V 0 bases short and J 7 bases short, with 12 bases between. Germline loops: CDR1 MNHEY, CDR2 SVGAGI. CDR3 DNA sequence: TGTGCCAGCAGTTACTCGGGAGGGGACAGGACCCAGTACTTC. This gives the protein CASSYSGGDRTQYF.

This clonotype showed up just a few times. The rearrangement links TRBV10-3 to TRBJ2-7, with 7 bases that match TRBD1. The CDR3 has 16 amino acids. V shed 5 bases, J shed 7 bases, and the junction held 17 bases outside the gene matches. Germline CDR1 ENHRY, CDR2 SYGVKD. CDR3 loop: CAISKNPGQPSPEQYF. The CDR3 DNA follows: TGTGCCATCAGTAAAAATCCGGGACAGCCGAGCCCAGAGCAGTACTTC.

A few counts support this clonotype. The chain employs TRBV19 and TRBJ1-6, with 7 positions matching TRBD1. V lost 8 bases, J lost 9 bases, and 10 bases stayed unmatched. Germline-derived CDR1 and CDR2 are LNHDA and SQIVND (reference sequence). The CDR3 loop spans 14 amino acids. For the CDR3, the DNA is TGTGCCAGTGGGACCGGGACAGTAGGTTCACCCCTCCACTTT. It encodes CASGTGTVGSPLHF.

This clonotype has ten or more counts. The rearrangement uses TRBV5-1 and TRBJ2-3; D remains unclear. Trimming cost V 0 bases and J 2 bases, with 10 bases left between them. The CDR3 consists of 15 residues. The V gene's germline CDR1 is SGHRS and CDR2 YFSETQ. For the CDR3, the DNA is TGCGCCAGCAGCTTGGGGCAGACTCTCACAGATACGCAGTATTTT. It encodes CASSLGQTLTDTQYF.

The rearrangement uses TRBV12-3 or TRBV12-4 and TRBJ2-3; TRBD1 agrees at 9 bases. Trimming took 5 bases from V and 5 from J; bases not matched to a gene: 8. The CDR3 is made up of 15 amino acids. The CDR3 loop reads CASSKPGQGRDTQYF. In nucleotides, the CDR3 is TGTGCCAGCAGTAAGCCGGGACAGGGAAGAGATACGCAGTATTTT.

The CDR3 region has the DNA TGTGCCACCAGTGACCCGGGACATACCACCGGGGAGCTGTTTTTT. Translated, it gives CATSDPGHTTGELFF. V gene TRBV24-1 combines with J gene TRBJ2-2; D may be TRBD1 (6 bases). The CDR3 has 15 amino acids. Trimming took off 4 bases at V and 4 bases at J, with 12 bases between the two ends. Germline values: CDR1 KGHDR, CDR2 SFDVKD.

This clonotype has more than one count but fewer than ten. The chain recombines TRBV4-1 with TRBJ2-6; D is unresolved. CDR3 length: 13 residues. Germline lookup yields CDR1 MGHRA and CDR2 YSYEKL. With 8 bases removed from V and 1 base from J, the gap between germline ends came to 6 bases. The CDR3 sequence is CASGISGANVLTF. DNA of the CDR3: TGCGCCAGCGGAATATCTGGGGCCAACGTCCTGACTTTC.

This clonotype was observed a single time. This chain joins TRBV7-2 and TRBJ2-2; 9 bases map to TRBD1. Germline lookup yields CDR1 SGHTA and CDR2 FQGNSA. CDR3 size: 15 residues. V was pared by 7 bases and J by 6 bases, with 9 bases of the junction left unmatched. CDR3 sequence reads: CASIPDRGGSGELFF. Here the CDR3 DNA reads TGTGCCAGCATCCCGGACAGGGGTGGCTCCGGGGAGCTGTTTTTT.

The DNA for the CDR3 is TGTGCCAGCAGTTACCTGGTAGCGGATGAAAAACTGTTTTTT. Translated, it gives CASSYLVADEKLFF. The chain recombines TRBV6-2 or TRBV6-3 with TRBJ1-4; D is unresolved. CDR1 is MNHEY, CDR2 SVGEGT, per germline. This CDR3 spans 14 amino acids. The V gene lost 2 bases and the J gene lost 6 bases, with 10 bases spanning the gap.

This clonotype has just a few counts. V and J are TRBV7-2 and TRBJ2-5; D call uncertain. CDR3 length: 11 residues. Germline V gives CDR1 SGHTA, CDR2 FQGNSA. Deletions cut 3 bases from V and 5 bases from J, with 4 bases between. CDR3: CASSFVETQYF. DNA for the CDR3: TGTGCCAGCAGCTTCGTGGAGACCCAGTACTTC.

The V and J genes are TRBV7-2 and TRBJ1-5; D perhaps matches TRBD1 (6 bases). Between the trimmed V and J ends, which lost 3 bases and 4 bases, there was a span of 10 bases. Germline lookup yields CDR1 SGHTA and CDR2 FQGNSA. CDR3 size: 14 residues. The CDR3 here is CASSFRGGNQPQHF. The CDR3 DNA follows: TGTGCCAGCAGCTTTAGGGGGGGTAATCAGCCCCAGCATTTT. Drawing the rest from reference TRBV7-2 and TRBJ1-5, the complete variable domain is GAGVSQSPSNKVTEKGKDVELRCDPISGHTALYWYRQSLGQGLEFLIYFQGNSAPDKSGLPSDRFSAERTGGSVSTLTIQRTQQEDSAVYLCASSFRGGNQPQHFGDGTRLSIL.

In this sample, this clonotype turned up many times. The chain employs TRBV12-3 or TRBV12-4 and TRBJ2-1; D ambiguous. The length of the CDR3 is 12 residues. The V gene lost 7 bases and the J gene lost 10 bases, with 14 bases spanning the gap. This CDR3 reads CASTPPVGEQFF. CDR3 in DNA: TGTGCCAGCACCCCTCCCGTAGGGGAGCAGTTCTTC.

The sample holds a few counts of this clonotype. V gene TRBV28 combines with J gene TRBJ1-6; 7 bases match TRBD1. CDR1 and CDR2 (germline): MDHEN, SYDVKM. Trimming removed 4 bases from V and 2 bases from J; junction bases left unmatched: 14. This CDR3 region has 19 residues. The CDR3 region has the DNA TGTGCCAGCAGTTCCAGGGGGTTTAGGAGGAGAACCTATAATTCACCCCTCCACTTT. Translated: CASSSRGFRRRTYNSPLHF.

This clonotype occurred a few times. The J gene is TRBJ1-2, the V gene TRBV27; no firm D call. The CDR3 covers 13 residues. Trimming removed 4 bases from V and 2 bases from J, with 8 bases in between. CDR1 MNHEY and CDR2 SMNVEV come from the germline V gene (reference sequence). The CDR3 bases are TGTGCCAGCAGTTCACGAGTGAACTATGGCTACACCTTC. It specifies CASSSRVNYGYTF.

This clonotype was detected ten times or more. V gene TRBV5-1 combines with J gene TRBJ1-1; TRBD1 is a possible D gene (6 bases). CDR1 is SGHRS and CDR2 is YFSETQ in the germline V gene. The germline V and J ends were trimmed by 5 bases and 1 base, with 15 bases remaining between them. CDR3 length: 15 residues. The CDR3 nucleotides read TGCGCCAGCAGACTAATGACAGGAACGAACACTGAAGCTTTCTTT. This gives the protein CASRLMTGTNTEAFF.

There are a few counts of this clonotype. V usage is TRBV7-9 and J usage is TRBJ1-4; D not resolved. CDR1 and CDR2 from the germline V gene are SEHNR and FQNEAQ (reference sequence). Trimming cost V 2 bases and J 8 bases, with 12 bases left between them. CDR3 length: 14 residues. The DNA for the CDR3 is TGTGCCAGCAGCTTAATGGGGATGTACGAAAAACTGTTTTTT. Amino acid sequence: CASSLMGMYEKLFF.